The 13 T cell receptor beta chains in this list originate from one sample, sequenced in a study of T cells in localized non-small cell lung cancer. Produced via immunoSEQ multiplex PCR; TCRdb's table is partial and in-frame only. The sample has around 78,000 clones, 88% seen once. Here the sequenced sample was peripheral blood, taken before any cancer treatment. These receptors were collected from a woman between 35 and 70 years old with stage I squamous cell lung carcinoma.

The chain carries TRBV9 and TRBJ2-2; perhaps D is TRBD1 or TRBD2 (5 bases each). The V end lost 4 bases, the J end lost 5 bases, and 9 bases lay between the germline ends. The germline V gene encodes CDR1 SGDLS and CDR2 YYNGEE. The CDR3 loop spans 13 amino acids. This chain's CDR3 is CASSLEGTGELFF. DNA of the CDR3: TGTGCCAGCAGCCTAGAGGGGACCGGGGAGCTGTTTTTT.

In this sample, this clone turned up a few times. This sequence joins TRBV19 and TRBJ2-7; TRBD2 matches 7 bases. The J segment lost 6 bases and the V segment lost 5 bases, leaving 7 bases of the junction unmatched. CDR1 and CDR2 from the germline V gene are LNHDA and SQIVND (reference sequence). This CDR3 comprises 13 residues. The CDR3 loop is CASSPGREGEQYF. In DNA form, the CDR3 reads TGTGCCAGTAGTCCGGGGAGGGAAGGCGAGCAGTACTTC.

The CDR3 protein is CASSPGSGNTEAFF. CDR3 nucleotide sequence: TGTGCCAGCTCACCAGGATCCGGGAACACTGAAGCTTTCTTT. The chain recombines TRBV18 with TRBJ1-1; D uncertain. V dropped 2 bases and J dropped 1 base, with 8 bases sitting between them. The length of the CDR3 is 14 residues. Germline CDR1 and CDR2: KGHSH and LQKENI.

The CDR3 sequence is CASSLGGQATYEQYF. The CDR3 DNA reads TGTGCCAGCAGCTTAGGGGGACAGGCTACCTACGAGCAGTACTTC. V gene TRBV11-2 combines with J gene TRBJ2-7; 8 positions agree with TRBD1. The CDR3 contains 15 residues. Germline V CDR1 and CDR2: SGHAT, FQNNGV. V shed 1 base, J shed 2 bases, and the junction held 4 bases outside the gene matches.

This chain connects TRBV29-1 to TRBJ1-2; a weak D match, TRBD1 (6 bases). In germline, CDR1 is SQVTM, CDR2 ANQGSEA. The V end was cut by 6 bases, the J end by 6 bases, with 14 bases between. The CDR3 sequence is 12 residues long. The CDR3, as DNA: TGCAGCGTACACAGGGAGGAAGATGGCTACACCTTC. It translates to CSVHREEDGYTF.

The count of this clone is one. The chain is built from TRBV9 and TRBJ1-6; D remains ambiguous. Trimming took 2 bases from V and 10 from J, leaving 16 bases between them. The length of the CDR3 is 15 residues. Germline CDR1 and CDR2: SGDLS and YYNGEE. The CDR3 here is CASSVDDRSDSPLHF. CDR3 DNA: TGTGCCAGCAGCGTTGACGATCGCTCCGACTCACCCCTCCACTTT.

The CDR3 nucleotides read TGTGCCAGCAGCTTTACGGGACAGGAGTATGGCTACACCTTC. Translated, it gives CASSFTGQEYGYTF. The gene calls are TRBV5-6 and TRBJ1-2, with 8 positions matching TRBD1. This CDR3 spans 14 amino acids. Looked up from germline, CDR1 is SGHDT and CDR2 is YYEEEE. V was pared by 2 bases and J by 5 bases, with 5 bases of the junction left unmatched. The whole variable domain, filled in from reference TRBV5-6 and TRBJ1-2, reads DAGVTQSPTHLIKTRGQQVTLRCSPKSGHDTVSWYQQALGQGPQFIFQYYEEEERQRGNFPDRFSGHQFPNYSSELNVNALLLGDSALYLCASSFTGQEYGYTFGSGTRLTVV.

The chain is built from TRBV11-2 and TRBJ1-3; a weak D match, TRBD1 (6 bases). CDR1 SGHAT and CDR2 FQNNGV come from the germline V gene. V was shortened by 1 base and J by 0 bases, with 10 bases between the two germline ends. This CDR3 has 16 amino acids. The CDR3 protein is CASSLVQGYSGNTIYF. CDR3 DNA sequence: TGTGCCAGCAGCTTAGTACAGGGATACTCTGGAAACACCATATATTTT.

The chain couples TRBV5-1 to TRBJ1-6; 8 nucleotides align to TRBD1. This CDR3 is built from 14 residues. Germline CDR1 is SGHRS and CDR2 is YFSETQ. V shed 4 bases, J shed 8 bases, and the junction held 5 bases outside the gene matches. Here the CDR3 DNA reads TGCGCCAGCAGCCCCGGACAGGGTGATTCACCCCTCCACTTT. It codes for CASSPGQGDSPLHF.

This sequence joins TRBV6-1 and TRBJ1-1; no reliable D call. Germline assignment: CDR1 MNHNS and CDR2 SASEGT. The V end lost 2 bases, the J end lost 3 bases, and 19 bases lay between the germline ends. The CDR3 extends over 17 amino acids. The CDR3 reads CASSEFPGLGMYTEAFF. The CDR3 region has the DNA TGTGCCAGCAGTGAATTTCCCGGTCTGGGGATGTACACTGAAGCTTTCTTT.

Concerning this clone itself: One junction end disagrees with the germline gene, perhaps due to a read error. This chain joins TRBV5-1 and TRBJ2-7, with 7 bases matching TRBD1. CDR3 length: 11 amino acids. CDR1 is SGHRS, CDR2 YFSETQ, per germline. The CDR3 nucleotides are TGCGCCAGCAGCGACACAGGGGCCACTATCTTC. Amino acid sequence: CASSDTGATIF.

Here the CDR3 reads CATSMLGTSGLFDTGELFF. The CDR3 DNA reads as TGTGCCACCAGCATGCTCGGGACTAGCGGGTTATTCGACACCGGGGAGCTGTTTTTT. The rearrangement links TRBV15 to TRBJ2-2; 12 nucleotides match TRBD2. CDR1 is LNHNV, CDR2 YYDKDF, per germline (reference sequence). Germline trimming cut 4 bases from V and 3 bases from J; bases unmatched to any gene: 12. This CDR3 comprises 19 residues.

This chain uses TRBV5-4 with TRBJ2-1; D ambiguous. Per germline, CDR1 SGHNT and CDR2 YYREEE (reference sequence). The length of the CDR3 is 12 residues. Between the trimmed V and J ends, which lost 3 bases and 8 bases, there was a span of 9 bases. The CDR3 here is CASSSPRYEQFF. The CDR3 DNA sequence: TGTGCCAGCAGCTCCCCCCGCTATGAGCAGTTCTTC.